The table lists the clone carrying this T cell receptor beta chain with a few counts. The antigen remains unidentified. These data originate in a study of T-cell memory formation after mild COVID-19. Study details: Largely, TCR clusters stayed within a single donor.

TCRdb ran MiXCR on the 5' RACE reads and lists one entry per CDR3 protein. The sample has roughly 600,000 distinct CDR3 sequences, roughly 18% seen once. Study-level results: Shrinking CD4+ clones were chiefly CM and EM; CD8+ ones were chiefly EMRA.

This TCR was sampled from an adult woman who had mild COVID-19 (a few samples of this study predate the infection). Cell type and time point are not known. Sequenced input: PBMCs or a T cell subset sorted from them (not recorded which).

CDR3 in DNA: TGTGCCAGCAGCCTTATAGAGGGGTCAAATGAAAAACTGTTTTTT. Protein product: CASSLIEGSNEKLFF. The chain recombines TRBV3-1 with TRBJ1-4, with D perhaps TRBD1 (5 bases). Trimming cost V 4 bases and J 5 bases, with 14 bases left between them. CDR1 and CDR2 (germline): LGHDT, YNNKEL (reference sequence). This CDR3 spans 15 amino acids.